This T cell receptor (beta chain) comes out of a study of identical twins. TCRdb analysed the 5' RACE reads with MiXCR anew, one entry per CDR3 protein. Of under 1 million distinct CDR3 sequences in the sample, around 12% were seen once. All donors comprised healthy Caucasians. Study-level findings and limits: Abundant cord blood beta clonotypes carried fewer insertions; memory repertoires showed none. Models predicted less out-of-frame TCR alpha sharing in monozygotic twins than was found. Twins shared beta out-of-frame sequences in excess, but this excess was weaker.

The CDR3 covers 15 residues. V was trimmed by 4 bases and J by 2 bases, leaving 11 bases between them. Germline values: CDR1 MNHNS, CDR2 SASEGT. As to this clonotype: What it recognizes is unknown.

This sample also belongs to another study, concerning yellow fever vaccine responses in identical twins.

This receptor was obtained from a woman aged 18 to 35 in good health. The chain joins TRBV6-1 to TRBJ2-2; a possible D gene is TRBD2 (5 bases). The specimen was PBMCs. The CDR3 nucleotides read TGTGCCAGCAGTGTAACGGGGTCAAACACCGGGGAGCTGTTTTTT. It codes for CASSVTGSNTGELFF.